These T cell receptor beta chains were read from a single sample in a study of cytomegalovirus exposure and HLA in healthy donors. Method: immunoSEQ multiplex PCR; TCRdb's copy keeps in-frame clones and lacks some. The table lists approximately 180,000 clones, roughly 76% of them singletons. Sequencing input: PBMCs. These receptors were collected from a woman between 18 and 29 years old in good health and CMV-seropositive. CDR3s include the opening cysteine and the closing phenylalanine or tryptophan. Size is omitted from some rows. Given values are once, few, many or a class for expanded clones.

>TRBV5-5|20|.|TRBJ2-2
CASSLIPGGGSSTSTGELFF
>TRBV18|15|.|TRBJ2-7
CASSPGPAGSYEQYF
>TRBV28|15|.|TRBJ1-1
CASTATGPQNTEAFF
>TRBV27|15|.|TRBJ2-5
CASSPGLAGSVAQYF
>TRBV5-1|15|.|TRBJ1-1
CASSLAVGGSTEAFF
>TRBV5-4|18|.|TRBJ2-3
CASSLIRTSGGITDTQYF
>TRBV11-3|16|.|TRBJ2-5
CASSLDYFGSQETQYF
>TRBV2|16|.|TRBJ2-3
CASTDPIAISTDTQYF
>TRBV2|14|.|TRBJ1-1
CAREGTGASTEAFF
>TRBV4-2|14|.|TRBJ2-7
CASNQDPGAYEQYF
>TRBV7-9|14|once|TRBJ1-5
CASSFDRTNQPQHF
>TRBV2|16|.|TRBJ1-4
CASSERGQGANEKLFF
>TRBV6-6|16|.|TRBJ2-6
CASSYGDRYGANVLTF
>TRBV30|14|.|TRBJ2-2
CAWSVLRGAGELFF
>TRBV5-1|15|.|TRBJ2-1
CASSPDGDSYNEQFF
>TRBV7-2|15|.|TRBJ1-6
CASSPGGQGNSTLHF
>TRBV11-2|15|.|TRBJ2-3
CASGGPTGDGDTQYF
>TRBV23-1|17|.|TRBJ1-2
CASSQSTSERRFYGYTF
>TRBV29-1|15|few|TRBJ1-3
CSVAAPGQGILTIYF
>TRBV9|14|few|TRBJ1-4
CASSLDSYNEKLFF
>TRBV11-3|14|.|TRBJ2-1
CASSLGGQANEQFF
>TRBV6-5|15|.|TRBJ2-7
CASSYYLGGDYEQYF
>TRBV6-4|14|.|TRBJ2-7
CASSAFAGSYEQYF
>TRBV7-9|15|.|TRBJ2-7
CASSSPWTGVYEQYF
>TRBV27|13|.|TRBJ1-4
CASSPGQGEKLFF
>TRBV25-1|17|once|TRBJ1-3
CASSGHGGPNSGNTIYF
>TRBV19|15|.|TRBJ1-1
CASSRLGTPNTEAFF
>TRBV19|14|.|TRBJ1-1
CASSIEGTGPLAFF
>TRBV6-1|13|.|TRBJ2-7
CAAQAPSSYEQYF
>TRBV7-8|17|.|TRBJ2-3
CASSTPMGGSSTDTQYF
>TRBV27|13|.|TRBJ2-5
CASSFAPGGEQYF
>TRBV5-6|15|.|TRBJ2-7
CASSLSRGFAYEQYF
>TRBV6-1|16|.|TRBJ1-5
CASSDRSAPLNQPQHF
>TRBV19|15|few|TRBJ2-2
CASSMAASGSGELFF